The 13 T cell receptor beta chains below all came from one sample that was sequenced in a study of response to subunit inactivated influenza vaccine. Each CDR3 protein gets one entry after TCRdb re-called the RT-PCR reads with MiXCR. The repertoire holds 600,000 to 850,000 distinct CDR3 sequences, with 12% to 15% as singletons. The sequenced sample was PBMCs from blood, obtained around 14 days before vaccination. The receptors derive from a man aged 45-65 years who received an inactivated influenza vaccine.

This clonotype was picked up a small number of times. This chain links TRBV6-1 with TRBJ2-5; 7 positions agree with TRBD2. J lost 1 base, V lost 6 bases, and 2 bases had no gene match. The V gene's germline CDR1 is MNHNS and CDR2 SASEGT. The CDR3 spans 13 residues. The CDR3 sequence: CASSWTSQETQYF. The CDR3 DNA reads TGTGCCAGCAGCTGGACTAGCCAAGAGACCCAGTACTTC.

This clonotype was detected many times. CDR3 in amino acids: CASSQDTSYEQYF. The DNA for the CDR3 is TGTGCCAGCAGCCAAGACACCTCCTACGAGCAGTACTTC. The chain combines TRBV3-1 with TRBJ2-7; D is unresolved. V lost 0 bases to trimming and J lost 0 bases, with 3 bases between them. The germline CDR1 and CDR2 sequences are LGHDT and YNNKEL (reference sequence). The CDR3 contains 13 residues.

This clonotype was seen more than once but under ten times. The J gene is TRBJ2-1, the V gene TRBV5-1; 9 bases match TRBD2. This CDR3 spans 15 amino acids. Germline V CDR1 and CDR2: SGHRS, YFSETQ. J gave up 8 bases and V 0 bases, and 6 bases lay outside the gene matches. CDR3 in DNA: TGCGCCAGCAGCTTGGCCGGGGTAGCGGGAGATGAGCAGTTCTTC. Protein: CASSLAGVAGDEQFF.

In its sample, this clonotype was seen once. The V call is TRBV11-2, the J call TRBJ1-1; TRBD1 might be the D (5 bases). CDR3 length: 14 residues. Germline V gene lookup returns CDR1 SGHAT and CDR2 FQNNGV. Trimming removed 6 bases from V and 6 bases from J, with 17 bases in between. This chain's CDR3 is CASRRGGGSPEAFF. CDR3 DNA sequence: TGTGCCAGCAGACGAGGCGGGGGAAGTCCTGAAGCTTTCTTT.

The V call is TRBV6-2 or TRBV6-3, the J call TRBJ1-5; 7 bases fit TRBD1. The CDR3 spans 16 residues. CDR1 is MNHEY and CDR2 is SVGEGT in the germline V gene. After removal of 5 bases from V and 3 bases from J, the junction contained 10 bases not matched to a gene. In DNA form, the CDR3 reads TGTGCCAGCAGTCCTCAAGGGACAGCGCTCAATCAGCCCCAGCATTTT. It encodes CASSPQGTALNQPQHF.

The rearrangement links TRBV6-5 to TRBJ1-6; no clear D gene. The length of the CDR3 is 16 residues. V was trimmed by 2 bases and J by 7 bases, leaving 15 bases between them. Per the germline V gene, CDR1 is MNHEY and CDR2 is SVGAGI. The CDR3 sequence is CASSYEGRERNSPLHF. CDR3 coding DNA: TGTGCCAGCAGTTACGAGGGTAGGGAAAGGAATTCACCCCTCCACTTT.

The table lists this clonotype with many counts. The chain recombines TRBV10-3 with TRBJ2-3, with TRBD1 as a possible D gene (6 bases). Germline lookup yields CDR1 ENHRY and CDR2 SYGVKD. The CDR3 is 14 amino acids. Trimming shortened V by 4 bases and J by 5 bases, and 13 bases separated the two germline ends. Written as DNA, the CDR3 is TGTGCCATCAGTGCTGACAGGTTTGGAGATACGCAGTATTTT. Residues: CAISADRFGDTQYF.

This clonotype was counted only a few times. The chain carries TRBV7-2 and TRBJ2-5; 10 bases line up with TRBD1. The CDR3 contains 15 residues. V shed 4 bases and J 5 bases; nucleotides not matched to a gene: 7. The germline V gene has CDR1 SGHTA and CDR2 FQGNSA. CDR3 amino acids: CASSSRTGGRETQYF. The CDR3 bases are TGTGCCAGCAGCTCCAGGACAGGGGGTAGGGAGACCCAGTACTTC.

CDR3 sequence reads: CAEKQGANYGYTF. The CDR3 DNA sequence: TGTGCCGAAAAACAGGGGGCTAACTATGGCTACACCTTC. This chain joins TRBV7-9 and TRBJ1-2; the match to TRBD1 covers 8 bases. This CDR3 comprises 13 residues. In germline, CDR1 is SEHNR, CDR2 FQNEAQ (reference sequence). V lost 11 bases and J lost 0; bases outside the gene matches: 5.

In this sample, this clonotype turned up a few times. The chain has TRBV7-2 and TRBJ1-4; maybe TRBD1 (6 bases). This CDR3 has 14 residues. V was cut by 5 bases and J by 7 bases, with 14 bases left in between. CDR1 and CDR2 from the germline V gene are SGHTA and FQGNSA. The chain's CDR3 is CASSPRGGSEKLFF. The CDR3 coding sequence is TGTGCCAGCAGCCCAAGGGGGGGGAGTGAAAAACTGTTTTTT.

This clonotype was counted a few times. The rearrangement uses TRBV15 and TRBJ1-1; D perhaps matches TRBD1 (5 bases). The CDR3 contains 13 residues. CDR1 and CDR2 (germline): LNHNV, YYDKDF (reference sequence). The germline V and J ends were trimmed by 5 bases and 6 bases, with 13 bases remaining between them. For the CDR3, the DNA is TGTGCCACCAGCGCGGGGCACCCAGCTGAAGCTTTCTTT. This gives the protein CATSAGHPAEAFF.

Written as DNA, the CDR3 is TGTGCCAGCAGCGCCCGACAGCGTGAAAACATTCAGTACTTC. Residues: CASSARQRENIQYF. V usage is TRBV7-2 and J usage is TRBJ2-4; tentative D call: TRBD1 (5 bases). This CDR3 is built from 14 residues. The germline CDR1 and CDR2 sequences are SGHTA and FQGNSA. The V gene lost 5 bases and the J gene lost 5 bases, with 13 bases spanning the gap.

This clonotype was detected ten times or more. The chain couples TRBV3-1 to TRBJ1-2; D is perhaps TRBD1 (6 bases). Germline CDR1 and CDR2: LGHDT and YNNKEL (reference sequence). Trimming took off 6 bases at V and 6 bases at J, with 11 bases between the two ends. The CDR3 consists of 12 residues. CDR3 loop: CASRDPGDGYTF. The DNA for the CDR3 is TGTGCCAGCAGGGACCCAGGGGATGGCTACACCTTC. The variable domain in full, with the rest retrieved from reference TRBV3-1 and TRBJ1-2, is DTAVSQTPKYLVTQMGNDKSIKCEQNLGHDTMYWYKQDSKKFLKIMFSYNNKELIINETVPNRFSPKSPDKAHLNLHINSLELGDSAVYFCASRDPGDGYTFGSGTRLTVV.